The next 24 T cell receptor beta chains were all read from a single sample in a study of blood T cell repertoires in COVID-19. Only in-frame clones appear in the TCRdb table, and some are missing; sequencing was by immunoSEQ multiplex PCR. The sample shows about 74,000 clones, approximately 80% of them seen only once. Specimen: peripheral blood. The receptors stem from a human donor in a cohort sampled during active COVID-19.

This sequence joins TRBV6-2 or TRBV6-3 and TRBJ2-1; 15 nucleotides agree with TRBD2. This CDR3 has 18 amino acids. The J segment lost 0 bases and the V segment lost 6 bases, leaving 6 bases of the junction unmatched. Germline V lookup: CDR1 MNHEY, CDR2 SVGEGT. In DNA, the CDR3 is TGTGCCAGCAGCGGACTAGCGGGAGGGCCGAGCTCCTACAATGAGCAGTTCTTC. Translated, it gives CASSGLAGGPSSYNEQFF.

The chain employs TRBV12-3 or TRBV12-4 and TRBJ1-5, with TRBD1 matching over 7 bases. There are 13 residues in the CDR3. With 6 bases clipped from V and 9 bases from J, the junction kept 8 bases outside the gene matches. The CDR3 sequence is CASRPTGSAPQHF. Written as DNA, the CDR3 is TGTGCCAGCAGGCCGACAGGGTCGGCGCCCCAGCATTTT.

The genes are TRBV5-6 and TRBJ2-4, with unresolved D. V lost 1 base, J lost 7 bases, and 12 bases lay in between. The CDR3 loop spans 14 amino acids. Germline V gene lookup returns CDR1 SGHDT and CDR2 YYEEEE. This CDR3 reads CASSLSLSSNIQYF. For the CDR3, the DNA is TGTGCCAGCAGCTTGTCTCTGTCTTCTAACATTCAGTACTTC.

This clone was detected once. V and J are TRBV7-9 and TRBJ1-3; 7 positions match TRBD1. V lost 3 bases, J lost 7 bases, and 3 bases stayed unmatched. This CDR3 region has 13 residues. Germline assignment: CDR1 SEHNR and CDR2 FQNEAQ (reference sequence). In nucleotides, the CDR3 is TGTGCCAGCAGCTTGGGACAGTGGAACACCATATATTTT. It encodes CASSLGQWNTIYF.

The V gene is TRBV24-1, the J gene TRBJ2-3, with no clear D. Germline CDR1 and CDR2: KGHDR and SFDVKD. The V and J ends lost 0 bases and 3 bases respectively, with 6 bases between them. The CDR3 sequence is 14 residues long. Here the CDR3 reads CATSDLLATDTQYF. For the CDR3, the DNA is TGTGCCACCAGTGATTTGTTAGCAACAGATACGCAGTATTTT.

The chain employs TRBV30 and TRBJ1-1, with D possibly being TRBD1 (6 bases). CDR3 length: 13 residues. Per germline, CDR1 GTSNPN and CDR2 SVGIG (reference sequence). V lost 3 bases and J lost 4, with 12 bases in between. CDR3 sequence (DNA): TGTGCCTGGAGGGAACAGGGTACCACTGAAGCTTTCTTT. Encoded protein: CAWREQGTTEAFF.

This clone was seen once. The chain carries TRBV6-5 and TRBJ2-1; tentatively, D is TRBD1 (5 bases). Trimming removed 2 bases from V and 4 bases from J, with 6 bases in between. The germline CDR1 and CDR2 sequences are MNHEY and SVGAGI. The CDR3 has 13 amino acids. DNA for the CDR3: TGTGCCAGCAGTTACCAGGGTTACAATGAGCAGTTCTTC. Its translation: CASSYQGYNEQFF.

The rearrangement links TRBV7-3 to TRBJ2-1; 8 bases are a match to TRBD2. Trimming took 5 bases from V and 4 from J; bases not matched to a gene: 7. The germline V gene encodes CDR1 SGHTA and CDR2 FQGTGA. The CDR3 runs 15 residues. CDR3 protein: CASSPIERGYNEQFF. DNA for the CDR3: TGTGCCAGCAGCCCGATCGAGCGGGGGTACAATGAGCAGTTCTTC.

The V and J genes are TRBV7-2 and TRBJ2-7; TRBD2 matches 9 bases. Per germline, CDR1 SGHTA and CDR2 FQGNSA. The junction had 12 bases not matched to a gene; V was cut back by 5 bases and J by 7 bases. This CDR3 region has 15 residues. CDR3 residues: CASSLGLAGGWEQYF. The CDR3 DNA reads TGTGCCAGCAGCCTTGGACTCGCGGGGGGGTGGGAGCAGTACTTC.

The V gene is TRBV5-1, the J gene TRBJ1-3, with 7 bases fitting TRBD1. Germline assignment: CDR1 SGHRS and CDR2 YFSETQ. V trimming: 4 bases; J trimming: 0 bases; junction bases outside the gene matches: 4. This CDR3 is built from 15 residues. The CDR3 protein is CASSPQGDSGNTIYF. DNA of the CDR3: TGCGCCAGCAGCCCCCAGGGGGACTCTGGAAACACCATATATTTT.

This chain connects TRBV7-2 to TRBJ2-6, with 11 bases identical to TRBD2. The CDR3 is 19 amino acids. V lost 2 bases to trimming and J lost 3 bases; unmatched junction nucleotides: 9. Germline V lookup: CDR1 SGHTA, CDR2 FQGNSA. The CDR3 here is CASSLYVLAGDGGANVLTF. CDR3 in DNA: TGTGCCAGCAGCTTATACGTACTAGCGGGAGATGGTGGGGCCAACGTCCTGACTTTC.

The CDR3 sequence: CSVRLFGGGVTEAFF. The CDR3 nucleotides are TGCAGCGTAAGACTATTCGGTGGTGGGGTCACTGAAGCTTTCTTT. This sequence joins TRBV29-1 and TRBJ1-1, with unresolved D. Trimming cost V 6 bases and J 4 bases, with 21 bases left between them. This CDR3 comprises 15 residues. Germline assignment: CDR1 SQVTM and CDR2 ANQGSEA.

The CDR3: CASSYRGSWTDTQYF. Written as DNA, the CDR3 is TGTGCCAGCAGTTACCGGGGGAGTTGGACAGATACGCAGTATTTT. The chain carries TRBV6-2 or TRBV6-3 and TRBJ2-3; the D gene is possibly TRBD2 (6 bases). The CDR3 is 15 residues long. Germline CDR1 is MNHEY and CDR2 is SVGEGT. Trimming shortened V by 2 bases and J by 3 bases, and 12 bases separated the two germline ends.

This chain joins TRBV7-9 and TRBJ1-4; perhaps TRBD1 as D (5 bases). Trimming shortened V by 4 bases and J by 4 bases, and 10 bases separated the two germline ends. This CDR3 spans 14 amino acids. Germline V gene lookup returns CDR1 SEHNR and CDR2 FQNEAQ (reference sequence). The CDR3 DNA reads TGTGCCAGCAGCTCCTCGACAGTTAATGAAAAACTGTTTTTT. Its translation: CASSSSTVNEKLFF.

This clone is termed medium-sized. The chain combines TRBV7-9 with TRBJ1-2; 9 bases line up with TRBD1. CDR3 length: 14 residues. Trimming at V came to 5 bases and at J to 2 bases, leaving 3 bases not matched to a gene. CDR1 SEHNR and CDR2 FQNEAQ come from the germline V gene (reference sequence). Written as DNA, the CDR3 is TGTGCCAGCAGCCCGGACAGGGGAAACTATGGCTACACCTTC. Its translation is CASSPDRGNYGYTF.

The gene calls are TRBV11-2 and TRBJ2-3; D is possibly TRBD1 (7 bases). V lost 8 bases and J 1 base, leaving 10 bases between the germline ends. CDR1 and CDR2 from the germline V gene are SGHAT and FQNNGV. The CDR3 is 13 amino acids. CDR3 DNA sequence: TGTGCCAGCCGGGGGACAGGCACAGATACGCAGTATTTT. Translated: CASRGTGTDTQYF.

The count of this clone is one. The gene calls are TRBV11-3 and TRBJ2-1; D is perhaps TRBD1 (5 bases). Germline lookup yields CDR1 SGHNT and CDR2 YENEEA. The CDR3 consists of 14 residues. Trimming cost V 3 bases and J 6 bases, with 12 bases left between them. CDR3 region: CASSFGQGGNEQFF. The CDR3 nucleotides are TGTGCCAGCAGCTTTGGCCAGGGCGGCAATGAGCAGTTCTTC.

The gene calls are TRBV19 and TRBJ2-2; TRBD2 is a possible D gene (5 bases). The CDR3 runs 14 residues. V lost 7 bases, J lost 0 bases, and 9 bases lay in between. Germline V gives CDR1 LNHDA, CDR2 SQIVND (reference sequence). CDR3 residues: CASNSAANTGELFF. The CDR3 DNA is TGTGCCAGTAATTCAGCGGCGAACACCGGGGAGCTGTTTTTT.

The CDR3 nucleotides are TGTGCCAGCAGGCGGGAGGGGAACACTGAAGCTTTCTTT. Amino acid sequence: CASRREGNTEAFF. The chain uses TRBV6-5 and TRBJ1-1, with no clear D. Germline V CDR1 and CDR2: MNHEY, SVGAGI. The CDR3 sequence is 13 residues long. V dropped 6 bases and J dropped 1 base, with 9 bases sitting between them.

The chain uses TRBV5-1 and TRBJ1-5; D unresolved. This CDR3 comprises 15 residues. V dropped 1 base and J dropped 5 bases, with 13 bases sitting between them. CDR1 is SGHRS, CDR2 YFSETQ, per germline. CDR3 sequence reads: CASSLNPTTYQPQHF. The DNA of the CDR3 is TGCGCCAGCAGCTTGAATCCGACAACCTATCAGCCCCAGCATTTT.

The chain carries TRBV5-6 and TRBJ1-2; weak D call: TRBD1 (6 bases). V was pared by 5 bases and J by 2 bases, with 19 bases between. CDR3 length: 16 amino acids. Per germline, CDR1 SGHDT and CDR2 YYEEEE. CDR3 DNA: TGTGCCAGCAGTGTATCTGAGGGGGATGGGAACTATGGCTACACCTTC. Translating gives CASSVSEGDGNYGYTF.

The chain has TRBV15 and TRBJ1-2; D is uncertain. The CDR3 runs to 14 residues. V was cut by 5 bases and J by 7 bases, with 17 bases left in between. Germline V gene sequence: CDR1 LNHNV, CDR2 YYDKDF (reference sequence). Here the CDR3 reads CATSLLQADGGYTF. The CDR3 DNA follows: TGTGCCACCAGCCTACTTCAGGCAGATGGTGGCTACACCTTC.

The V and J genes are TRBV28 and TRBJ1-6; D is perhaps TRBD1 (5 bases). Germline CDR1 MDHEN, CDR2 SYDVKM. There are 14 residues in the CDR3. The germline V and J ends were trimmed by 6 bases and 10 bases, with 16 bases remaining between them. In DNA form, the CDR3 reads TGTGCCAGCAGAGGGGAGGGATGGAACTCACCCCTCCACTTT. This sequence encodes CASRGEGWNSPLHF.

This chain links TRBV5-1 with TRBJ2-2; 9 bases line up with TRBD1. The CDR3 sequence is 15 residues long. V dropped 5 bases and J dropped 4; count of bases not matched to a gene: 6. Germline CDR1 reads SGHRS; CDR2 reads YFSETQ. The CDR3: CASSWDRVVTGELFF. The CDR3 DNA sequence: TGCGCCAGCAGTTGGGACAGGGTGGTCACCGGGGAGCTGTTTTTT.